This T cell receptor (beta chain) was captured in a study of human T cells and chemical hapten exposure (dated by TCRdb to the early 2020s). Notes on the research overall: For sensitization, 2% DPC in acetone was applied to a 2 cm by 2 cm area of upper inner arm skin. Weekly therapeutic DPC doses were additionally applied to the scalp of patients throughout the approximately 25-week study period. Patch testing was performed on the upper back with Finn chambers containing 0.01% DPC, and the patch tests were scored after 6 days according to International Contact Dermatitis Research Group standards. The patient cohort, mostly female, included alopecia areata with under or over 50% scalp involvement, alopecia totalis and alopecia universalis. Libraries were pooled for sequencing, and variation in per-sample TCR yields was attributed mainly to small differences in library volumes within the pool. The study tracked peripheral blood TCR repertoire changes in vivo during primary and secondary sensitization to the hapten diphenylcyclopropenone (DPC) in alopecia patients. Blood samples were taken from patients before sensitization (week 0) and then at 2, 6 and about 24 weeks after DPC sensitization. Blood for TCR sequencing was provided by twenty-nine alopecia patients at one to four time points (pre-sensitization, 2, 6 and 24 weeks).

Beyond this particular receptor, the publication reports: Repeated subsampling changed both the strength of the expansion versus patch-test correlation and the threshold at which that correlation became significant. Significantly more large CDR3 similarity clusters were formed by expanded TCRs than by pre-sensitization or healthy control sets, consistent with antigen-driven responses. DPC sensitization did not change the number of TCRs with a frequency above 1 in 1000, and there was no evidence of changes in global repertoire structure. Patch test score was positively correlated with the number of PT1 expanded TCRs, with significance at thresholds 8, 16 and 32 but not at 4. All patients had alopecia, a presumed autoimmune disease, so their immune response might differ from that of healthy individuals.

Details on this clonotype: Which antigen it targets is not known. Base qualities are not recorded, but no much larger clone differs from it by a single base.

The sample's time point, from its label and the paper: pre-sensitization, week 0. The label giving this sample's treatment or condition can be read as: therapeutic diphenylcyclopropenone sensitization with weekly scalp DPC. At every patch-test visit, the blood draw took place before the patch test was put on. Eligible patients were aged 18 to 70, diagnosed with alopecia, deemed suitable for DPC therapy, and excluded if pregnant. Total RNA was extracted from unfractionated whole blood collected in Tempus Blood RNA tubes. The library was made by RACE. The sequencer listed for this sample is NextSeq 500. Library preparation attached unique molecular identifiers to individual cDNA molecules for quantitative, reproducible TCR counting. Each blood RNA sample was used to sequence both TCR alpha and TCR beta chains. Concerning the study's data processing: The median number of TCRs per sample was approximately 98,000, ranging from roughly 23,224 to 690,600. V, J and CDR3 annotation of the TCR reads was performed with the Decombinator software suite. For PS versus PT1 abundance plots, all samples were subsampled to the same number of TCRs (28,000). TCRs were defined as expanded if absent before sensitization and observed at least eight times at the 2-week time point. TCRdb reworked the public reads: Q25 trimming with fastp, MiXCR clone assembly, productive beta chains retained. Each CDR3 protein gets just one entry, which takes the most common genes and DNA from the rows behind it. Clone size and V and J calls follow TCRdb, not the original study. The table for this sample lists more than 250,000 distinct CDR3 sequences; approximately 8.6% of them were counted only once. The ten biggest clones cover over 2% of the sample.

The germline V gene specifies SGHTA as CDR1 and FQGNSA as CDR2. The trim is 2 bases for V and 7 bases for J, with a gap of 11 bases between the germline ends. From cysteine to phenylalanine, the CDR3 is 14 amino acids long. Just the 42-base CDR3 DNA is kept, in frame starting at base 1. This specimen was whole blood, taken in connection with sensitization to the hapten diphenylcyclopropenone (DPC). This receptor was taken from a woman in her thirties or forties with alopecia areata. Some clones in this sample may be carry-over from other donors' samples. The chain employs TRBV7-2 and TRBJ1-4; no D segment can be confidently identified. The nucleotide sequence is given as TGTGCCAGCAGCTTAAGCCTTTTGAGTGAAAAACTGTTTTTT. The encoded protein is CASSLSLLSEKLFF. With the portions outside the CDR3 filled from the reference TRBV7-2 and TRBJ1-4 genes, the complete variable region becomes GAGVSQSPSNKVTEKGKDVELRCDPISGHTALYWYRQSLGQGLEFLIYFQGNSAPDKSGLPSDRFSAERTGGSVSTLTIQRTQQEDSAVYLCASSLSLLSEKLFFGSGTQLSVL.